The rows below give T cell receptor beta chains drawn from one sample of a study of T cells in localized non-small cell lung cancer. The repertoire was sequenced with immunoSEQ multiplex PCR; TCRdb's copy has only in-frame clones and lacks some. Among 70,000 or so clones, around 84% were seen once, and the ten largest hold approximately 1.2%. The sequencing used peripheral blood, collected before any cancer treatment. The source is a female donor over 55 with stage I lung adenocarcinoma. Both conserved end residues are part of each CDR3. A D gene is named only where the DNA matches it firmly. Clone size is shown for a subset of rows, as once, few, many or a class of expanded clone.

cdr3_length: 13; j_call: TRBJ1-2; v_call: TRBV19; clone_size: NA; d_call: NA; cdr3_nt: TGTGCCAGTAGTATGGTACAGAACTATGGCTACACCTTC; cdr3_aa: CASSMVQNYGYTF
cdr3_length: 14; j_call: TRBJ2-1; v_call: TRBV7-6; clone_size: once; d_call: NA; cdr3_nt: TGTGCCAGCATCCCTGTCGAAGGAAACAATGAGCAGTTCTTC; cdr3_aa: CASIPVEGNNEQFF
cdr3_length: 10; j_call: TRBJ2-7; v_call: TRBV6-1; clone_size: NA; d_call: NA; cdr3_nt: TGTGCCAGCAGCTTCGACCAGCAGTACTTC; cdr3_aa: CASSFDQQYF
cdr3_length: 12; j_call: TRBJ2-5; v_call: TRBV5-1; clone_size: NA; d_call: NA; cdr3_nt: TGCGCCAGCAGCTGGAATCAAGAGACCCAGTACTTC; cdr3_aa: CASSWNQETQYF
cdr3_length: 14; j_call: TRBJ2-5; v_call: TRBV5-1; clone_size: NA; d_call: TRBD2; cdr3_nt: TGCGCCAGCAGCCCAGGACTAGCGCGAGAGACCCAGTACTTC; cdr3_aa: CASSPGLARETQYF
cdr3_length: 13; j_call: TRBJ1-2; v_call: TRBV21-1; clone_size: few; d_call: NA; cdr3_nt: TGTGCCAGCAGCAAAGGACGTTACTATGGCTACACCTTC; cdr3_aa: CASSKGRYYGYTF
cdr3_length: 12; j_call: TRBJ2-7; v_call: TRBV2; clone_size: once; d_call: NA; cdr3_nt: TGTGCCAGCAGCCCCGGCGGCTACGAGCAGTACTTC; cdr3_aa: CASSPGGYEQYF
cdr3_length: 13; j_call: TRBJ1-1; v_call: TRBV18; clone_size: few; d_call: NA; cdr3_nt: TGTGCCAGCTCACCGGCAATGAACACTGAAGCTTTCTTT; cdr3_aa: CASSPAMNTEAFF
cdr3_length: 15; j_call: TRBJ1-1; v_call: TRBV28; clone_size: once; d_call: NA; cdr3_nt: TGTGCCAGCAGTTCGCGGGTTTCCCTTAACACTGAAGCTTTCTTT; cdr3_aa: CASSSRVSLNTEAFF
cdr3_length: 15; j_call: TRBJ2-2; v_call: TRBV7-9; clone_size: NA; d_call: TRBD2; cdr3_nt: TGTGCCAGCAGCATTAGCGGGGGAGACACCGGGGAGCTGTTTTTT; cdr3_aa: CASSISGGDTGELFF
cdr3_length: 15; j_call: TRBJ2-7; v_call: TRBV7-9; clone_size: NA; d_call: NA; cdr3_nt: TGTGCCAGCAGCTTATACAGTGGGGATCCACGGGAGCAGTACTTC; cdr3_aa: CASSLYSGDPREQYF
cdr3_length: 16; j_call: TRBJ1-4; v_call: TRBV4-2; clone_size: NA; d_call: NA; cdr3_nt: TGTGCCAGCAGCCAAGAGCGGACGGCTACGTATGAAAAACTGTTTTTT; cdr3_aa: CASSQERTATYEKLFF
cdr3_length: 17; j_call: TRBJ2-1; v_call: TRBV4-1; clone_size: NA; d_call: NA; cdr3_nt: TGCGCCAGCAGCCAAGCGATTACTAAGAACTCCTACAATGAGCAGTTCTTC; cdr3_aa: CASSQAITKNSYNEQFF
cdr3_length: 15; j_call: TRBJ2-7; v_call: TRBV9; clone_size: NA; d_call: TRBD1; cdr3_nt: TGTGCCAGCAGCGCCGGGGGGACAGGGTCCTACGAGCAGTACTTC; cdr3_aa: CASSAGGTGSYEQYF
cdr3_length: 14; j_call: TRBJ1-1; v_call: TRBV19; clone_size: NA; d_call: TRBD1; cdr3_nt: TGTGCCAGTAGTAGACAGGGGCAGAACACTGAAGCTTTCTTT; cdr3_aa: CASSRQGQNTEAFF
cdr3_length: 13; j_call: TRBJ2-2; v_call: TRBV10-3; clone_size: once; d_call: NA; cdr3_nt: TGTGCCATCAGTGAGGGCAACGGGGGGGAGCTGTTTTTT; cdr3_aa: CAISEGNGGELFF
cdr3_length: 19; j_call: TRBJ1-2; v_call: TRBV5-1; clone_size: NA; d_call: TRBD1; cdr3_nt: TGCGCCAGCAGCTTGGCGGGGACGAGGGGGACAGGAGCTAACTATGGCTACACCTTC; cdr3_aa: CASSLAGTRGTGANYGYTF
cdr3_length: 13; j_call: TRBJ2-7; v_call: TRBV6-5; clone_size: once; d_call: NA; cdr3_nt: TGTGCCAGCAACCCCCCGGGTCGCCTCGAGCAGTACTTC; cdr3_aa: CASNPPGRLEQYF
cdr3_length: 15; j_call: TRBJ2-1; v_call: TRBV6-5; clone_size: once; d_call: TRBD2; cdr3_nt: TGTGCCAGCAGTTACGAGCGGGGGGTCTACAATGAGCAGTTCTTC; cdr3_aa: CASSYERGVYNEQFF
cdr3_length: 15; j_call: TRBJ2-5; v_call: TRBV19; clone_size: NA; d_call: NA; cdr3_nt: TGTGCCAGTAGTATGTCGGGCGGCGAGCTAGAGACCCAGTACTTC; cdr3_aa: CASSMSGGELETQYF
cdr3_length: 14; j_call: TRBJ2-3; v_call: TRBV6-6; clone_size: NA; d_call: NA; cdr3_nt: TGTGCCAGCAGTTTATCTAGCGAGGGGTATACGCAGTATTTT; cdr3_aa: CASSLSSEGYTQYF
cdr3_length: 13; j_call: TRBJ2-1; v_call: TRBV19; clone_size: few; d_call: NA; cdr3_nt: TGTGCCAGTAGTATCGACGGCTACAATGAGCAGTTCTTC; cdr3_aa: CASSIDGYNEQFF
cdr3_length: 14; j_call: TRBJ2-7; v_call: TRBV5-1; clone_size: NA; d_call: TRBD2; cdr3_nt: TGCGCCAGCAGCTTGTCGGCAGGGAGGGCCGAGCAGTACTTC; cdr3_aa: CASSLSAGRAEQYF
cdr3_length: 14; j_call: TRBJ2-5; v_call: TRBV15; clone_size: NA; d_call: NA; cdr3_nt: TGTGCCACCAGCAGAGATGGCTTTCAAGAGACCCAGTACTTC; cdr3_aa: CATSRDGFQETQYF
cdr3_length: 15; j_call: TRBJ1-2; v_call: TRBV28; clone_size: NA; d_call: NA; cdr3_nt: TGTGCCAGCAGTTTGGGGTTAGCCAGGGTCTATGGCTACACCTTC; cdr3_aa: CASSLGLARVYGYTF
cdr3_length: 13; j_call: TRBJ1-1; v_call: TRBV18; clone_size: NA; d_call: NA; cdr3_nt: TGTGCCAGCTCCCTATACCGGGACACTGAAGCTTTCTTT; cdr3_aa: CASSLYRDTEAFF
cdr3_length: 18; j_call: TRBJ1-6; v_call: TRBV2; clone_size: NA; d_call: TRBD1; cdr3_nt: TGTGCCAGCAGTGGGGACAGGGAATTTAGCTCCTATAATTCACCCCTCCACTTT; cdr3_aa: CASSGDREFSSYNSPLHF
cdr3_length: 12; j_call: TRBJ2-7; v_call: TRBV5-6; clone_size: NA; d_call: NA; cdr3_nt: TGTGCCAGCAGCTTGGGCTATTACGAGCAGTACTTC; cdr3_aa: CASSLGYYEQYF
cdr3_length: 14; j_call: TRBJ1-2; v_call: TRBV5-6; clone_size: NA; d_call: NA; cdr3_nt: TGTGCCAGCAGCTTGTGGAGAAGGGAGGGGGGCTACACCTTC; cdr3_aa: CASSLWRREGGYTF
cdr3_length: 15; j_call: TRBJ2-3; v_call: TRBV5-1; clone_size: NA; d_call: TRBD2; cdr3_nt: TGCGCCAGCACTGACGCGGGGGGAGGCACAGATACGCAGTATTTT; cdr3_aa: CASTDAGGGTDTQYF
cdr3_length: 12; j_call: TRBJ1-5; v_call: TRBV6-5; clone_size: NA; d_call: NA; cdr3_nt: TGTGCCAGCAGTCGCATGGGGCAGCCCCAGCATTTT; cdr3_aa: CASSRMGQPQHF
cdr3_length: 16; j_call: TRBJ2-7; v_call: TRBV7-8; clone_size: few; d_call: TRBD1; cdr3_nt: TGTGCCAGCAGCTTAAGGGGGACAGGTGCAATCCTCGAGCAGTACTTC; cdr3_aa: CASSLRGTGAILEQYF
cdr3_length: 14; j_call: TRBJ1-2; v_call: TRBV5-1; clone_size: NA; d_call: TRBD1; cdr3_nt: TGCGCCAGCACAACGACAGGGGCCCCCTATGGCTACACCTTC; cdr3_aa: CASTTTGAPYGYTF
cdr3_length: 16; j_call: TRBJ2-5; v_call: TRBV18; clone_size: NA; d_call: NA; cdr3_nt: TGTGCCAGCTCACCACCACAAAGACAGAGTCAAGAGACCCAGTACTTC; cdr3_aa: CASSPPQRQSQETQYF
cdr3_length: 14; j_call: TRBJ2-5; v_call: TRBV7-9; clone_size: NA; d_call: NA; cdr3_nt: TGTGCCAGCAGCTCTGTAGGGGAACAAGAGACCCAGTACTTC; cdr3_aa: CASSSVGEQETQYF
cdr3_length: 11; j_call: TRBJ2-7; v_call: TRBV2; clone_size: NA; d_call: NA; cdr3_nt: TGTGCCAGCAGTCTCCACTACGAGCAGTACTTC; cdr3_aa: CASSLHYEQYF
cdr3_length: 14; j_call: TRBJ1-5; v_call: TRBV6-6; clone_size: few; d_call: NA; cdr3_nt: TGTGCCAGCAGTTACTCTTCGGGCGGTCAGCCCCAGCATTTT; cdr3_aa: CASSYSSGGQPQHF
cdr3_length: 14; j_call: TRBJ1-3; v_call: TRBV25-1; clone_size: NA; d_call: TRBD1; cdr3_nt: TGTGCCAGCAGTCGGGACAGCTCTGGAAACACCATATATTTT; cdr3_aa: CASSRDSSGNTIYF
cdr3_length: 11; j_call: TRBJ1-5; v_call: TRBV20-1; clone_size: NA; d_call: NA; cdr3_nt: TGCAGTGCTACGAGGGATCAGCCCCAGCATTTT; cdr3_aa: CSATRDQPQHF
cdr3_length: 16; j_call: TRBJ2-2; v_call: TRBV9; clone_size: NA; d_call: NA; cdr3_nt: TGTGCCAGCAGCGTAGTGGGGGCGAGAAACACCGGGGAGCTGTTTTTT; cdr3_aa: CASSVVGARNTGELFF
cdr3_length: 15; j_call: TRBJ2-3; v_call: TRBV11-3; clone_size: NA; d_call: TRBD2; cdr3_nt: TGTGCCAGCAGCTTTAGCGGGGGGGCCGGCGATACGCAGTATTTT; cdr3_aa: CASSFSGGAGDTQYF
cdr3_length: 14; j_call: TRBJ1-1; v_call: TRBV5-1; clone_size: few; d_call: NA; cdr3_nt: TGCGCCAGCAGCTTGGGGGGCACGAACACTGAAGCTTTCTTT; cdr3_aa: CASSLGGTNTEAFF
cdr3_length: 14; j_call: TRBJ2-7; v_call: TRBV7-9; clone_size: NA; d_call: NA; cdr3_nt: TGTGCCAGCAACACACCGGGGGTTTCCTACGAGCAGTACTTC; cdr3_aa: CASNTPGVSYEQYF
cdr3_length: 16; j_call: TRBJ2-7; v_call: TRBV4-2; clone_size: once; d_call: TRBD2; cdr3_nt: TGTGCCAGCAGCCCCTCGACTAGCGGGGGGAGCTACGAGCAGTACTTC; cdr3_aa: CASSPSTSGGSYEQYF
cdr3_length: 15; j_call: TRBJ2-4; v_call: TRBV5-1; clone_size: NA; d_call: NA; cdr3_nt: TGCGCCAGCAGCTTGGAAGGGGGTTGGGAGAACATTCAGTACTTC; cdr3_aa: CASSLEGGWENIQYF
cdr3_length: 15; j_call: TRBJ2-7; v_call: TRBV28; clone_size: few; d_call: NA; cdr3_nt: TGTGCCAGCAGTTTAAGGTTTGAGGGGGTTATGGAGCAGTACTTC; cdr3_aa: CASSLRFEGVMEQYF
cdr3_length: 17; j_call: TRBJ2-3; v_call: TRBV27; clone_size: NA; d_call: TRBD2; cdr3_nt: TGTGCCACCACTTTAGCGGGGTGGGGGTATAGCACAGATACGCAGTATTTT; cdr3_aa: CATTLAGWGYSTDTQYF
cdr3_length: 12; j_call: TRBJ2-1; v_call: TRBV29-1; clone_size: NA; d_call: NA; cdr3_nt: TGCAGCGTATTCCGAATGGAGGATGAGCAGTTCTTC; cdr3_aa: CSVFRMEDEQFF
cdr3_length: 16; j_call: TRBJ2-5; v_call: TRBV5-6; clone_size: once; d_call: TRBD2; cdr3_nt: TGTGCCAGCAGCCCAAGCGGGGCCGTTCGCCAAGAGACCCAGTACTTC; cdr3_aa: CASSPSGAVRQETQYF
cdr3_length: 11; j_call: TRBJ2-4; v_call: TRBV11-2; clone_size: NA; d_call: NA; cdr3_nt: TGTGCCAGCAGCCCCGGGGACATTCAGTACTTC; cdr3_aa: CASSPGDIQYF
cdr3_length: 13; j_call: TRBJ1-5; v_call: TRBV4-2; clone_size: many; d_call: NA; cdr3_nt: TGTGCCAGCAGCCTGGAAGGATTTCAGCCCCAGCATTTT; cdr3_aa: CASSLEGFQPQHF